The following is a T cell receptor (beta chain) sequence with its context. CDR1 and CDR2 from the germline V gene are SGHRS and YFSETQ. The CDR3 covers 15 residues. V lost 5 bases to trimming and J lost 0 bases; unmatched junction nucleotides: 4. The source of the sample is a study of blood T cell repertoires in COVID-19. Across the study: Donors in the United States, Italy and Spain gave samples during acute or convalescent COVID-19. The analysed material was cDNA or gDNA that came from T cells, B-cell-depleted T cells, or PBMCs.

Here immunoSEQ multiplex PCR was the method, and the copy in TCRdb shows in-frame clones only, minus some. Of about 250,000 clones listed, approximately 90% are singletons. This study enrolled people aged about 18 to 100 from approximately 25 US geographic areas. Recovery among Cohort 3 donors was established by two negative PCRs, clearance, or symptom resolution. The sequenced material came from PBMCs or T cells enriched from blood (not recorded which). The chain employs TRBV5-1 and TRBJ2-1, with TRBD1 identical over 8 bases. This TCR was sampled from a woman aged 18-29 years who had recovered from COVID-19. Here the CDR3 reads CASRITGGSYNEQFF. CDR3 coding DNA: TGCGCCAGCAGGATAACAGGGGGCTCCTACAATGAGCAGTTCTTC.